The 7 T cell receptor beta chains given below trace back to one sample, sequenced in a study of blood T cell repertoires in COVID-19. Clones were sequenced by immunoSEQ multiplex PCR, and TCRdb holds only the in-frame ones, with some missing. The sample carries about 250,000 clones, approximately 86% recorded once. Material for sequencing was peripheral blood. These receptors were taken from a woman in her fifties or sixties who had recovered from COVID-19.

This clone was observed a few times. The same CDR3 can be traced to other DNA sequences in this sample. The rearrangement joins TRBV7-3 to TRBJ1-1; D uncertain. CDR1 is SGHTA, CDR2 FQGTGA, per germline. This CDR3 spans 13 amino acids. V gave up 3 bases and J gave up 2 bases, with 7 bases separating them. This chain's CDR3 is CASSFSENTEAFF. The CDR3, as DNA: TGTGCCAGCAGCTTTTCAGAAAACACTGAAGCTTTCTTT.

This rearrangement joins TRBV5-8 to TRBJ1-5; TRBD1 matches at 9 bases. After removal of 9 bases from V and 1 base from J, the junction contained 5 bases not matched to a gene. Germline-derived CDR1 and CDR2 are SGHTS and YDEGEE. This CDR3 is 14 amino acids long. In nucleotides, the CDR3 is TGTGCCACCGGGACAGGGATGAGCAATCAGCCCCAGCATTTT. It translates to CATGTGMSNQPQHF. The complete variable domain, with remaining parts taken from reference TRBV5-8 and TRBJ1-5, reads EAGVTQSPTHLIKTRGQQATLRCSPISGHTSVYWYQQALGLGLQFLLWYDEGEERNRGNFPPRFSGRQFPNYSSELNVNALELEDSALYLCATGTGMSNQPQHFGDGTRLSIL.

The chain is built from TRBV19 and TRBJ1-5; weak D call: TRBD1 (6 bases). The CDR3 is made up of 16 amino acids. CDR1 LNHDA and CDR2 SQIVND come from the germline V gene (reference sequence). Trimming took 6 bases from V and 0 from J, leaving 15 bases between them. The CDR3 DNA follows: TGTGCCAGTAGCCTTTCGCAGGGGTATAGCAATCAGCCCCAGCATTTT. Encoded protein: CASSLSQGYSNQPQHF. The full variable domain, with the rest looked up from reference TRBV19 and TRBJ1-5, is DGGITQSPKYLFRKEGQNVTLSCEQNLNHDAMYWYRQDPGQGLRLIYYSQIVNDFQKGDIAEGYSVSREKKESFPLTVTSAQKNPTAFYLCASSLSQGYSNQPQHFGDGTRLSIL.

The chain couples TRBV5-5 to TRBJ2-7, with 10 bases identical to TRBD1. After removal of 4 bases from V and 5 bases from J, the junction contained 3 bases not matched to a gene. The CDR3 has 13 amino acids. In germline, CDR1 is SGHKS, CDR2 YYEKEE (reference sequence). The CDR3 reads CASSRDRGDEQYF. DNA of the CDR3: TGTGCCAGCAGCCGGGACAGGGGAGACGAGCAGTACTTC.

The chain carries TRBV11-2 and TRBJ1-1; D perhaps matches TRBD1 (6 bases). V was pared by 5 bases and J by 5 bases, with 12 bases between. The CDR3 sequence is 13 residues long. The V gene's germline CDR1 is SGHAT and CDR2 FQNNGV. The CDR3 sequence is CASSQMDRTEAFF. CDR3 in DNA: TGTGCCAGCAGCCAGATGGACAGAACTGAAGCTTTCTTT.

The chain has TRBV18 and TRBJ1-1; 7 nucleotides align to TRBD1. CDR1 and CDR2 (germline): KGHSH, LQKENI. V was pared by 5 bases and J by 6 bases, with 12 bases of the junction left unmatched. The CDR3 is 15 amino acids. CDR3 bases: TGTGCCAGCTCAAGGGACAGTCAGATCTGGCCTGAAGCTTTCTTT. Translated: CASSRDSQIWPEAFF.

This clone was recorded at least ten times. V usage is TRBV4-1 and J usage is TRBJ2-1; 10 bases line up with TRBD2. The V gene end was trimmed by 4 bases and the J gene end by 4 bases; junction bases not matched to a gene: 4. The CDR3 runs 15 residues. Per germline, CDR1 MGHRA and CDR2 YSYEKL. The chain's CDR3 is CASSLPLAGYNEQFF. The DNA for the CDR3 is TGCGCCAGCAGCCTACCACTAGCGGGGTACAATGAGCAGTTCTTC.